Listed here are 11 T cell receptor beta chains from one sample, sequenced in a study of T cell responses to AZD1222 COVID-19 vaccine. Assay: immunoSEQ multiplex PCR; the TCRdb copy retains only in-frame clones and omits some. The table includes around 110,000 clones, 70% to 90% detected once. The specimen was peripheral blood, collected on day 0 of MenACWY control vaccination. The receptors were gathered from an adult in good health.

This clone has at least ten counts. The chain uses TRBV4-2 and TRBJ2-7, with D perhaps assigned TRBD1 or TRBD2 (6 bases each). The germline V and J ends were trimmed by 2 bases and 2 bases, with 13 bases remaining between them. The CDR3 covers 15 residues. Germline V lookup: CDR1 LGHNA, CDR2 YNFKEQ. The chain's CDR3 is CASSQTGDTTYEQYF. The CDR3 DNA reads TGTGCCAGCAGCCAAACGGGGGACACAACCTACGAGCAGTACTTC.

The V gene is TRBV10-3, the J gene TRBJ2-7; TRBD1 matches at 9 bases. CDR1 is ENHRY and CDR2 is SYGVKD in the germline V gene. The CDR3 is made up of 15 amino acids. The junction had 8 bases not matched to a gene; V was cut back by 8 bases and J by 0 bases. The CDR3 loop reads CAISALDRGSYEQYF. The CDR3 bases are TGTGCCATCTCAGCGCTGGACAGGGGCTCCTACGAGCAGTACTTC.

V is TRBV7-2 and J is TRBJ1-1; D remains unclear. The CDR3 loop spans 13 amino acids. The V end lost 6 bases, the J end lost 1 base, and 9 bases lay between the germline ends. Germline CDR1 is SGHTA and CDR2 is FQGNSA. The CDR3 reads CASRAISNTEAFF. The CDR3 DNA follows: TGTGCCAGCAGGGCTATCTCGAACACTGAAGCTTTCTTT.

The V call is TRBV5-1, the J call TRBJ2-5; 12 bases are shared with TRBD1. The CDR3 contains 17 residues. The germline gives CDR1 SGHRS, CDR2 YFSETQ. The junction had 7 bases not matched to a gene; V was cut back by 4 bases and J by 0 bases. The CDR3 bases are TGCGCCAGCAGCGACCCGGGACAGGGGGCCTACCAAGAGACCCAGTACTTC. The encoded protein is CASSDPGQGAYQETQYF.

The chain is built from TRBV3-1 (or the pseudogene TRBV3-2) and TRBJ1-1; D unresolved. Looked up from germline, CDR1 is LGHDT and CDR2 is YNNKEL (reference sequence). Trimming stripped 1 base from V and 1 base from J, with 7 bases between. The CDR3 runs to 14 residues. CDR3 sequence (DNA): TGTGCCAGCAGCCAAGGGTTAACGAACACTGAAGCTTTCTTT. Its translation is CASSQGLTNTEAFF.

The CDR3 nucleotides read TGTGCCAGTAGTACCAGGACTAGCGGGGGGCAAGAGACCCAGTACTTC. Its protein product is CASSTRTSGGQETQYF. This chain links TRBV19 with TRBJ2-5; 14 bases map to TRBD2. This CDR3 contains 16 residues. Per germline, CDR1 LNHDA and CDR2 SQIVND (reference sequence). V lost 4 bases and J lost 2; bases outside the gene matches: 3.

V and J are TRBV20-1 and TRBJ2-7; weak D call: TRBD2 (5 bases). The CDR3 runs to 15 residues. V dropped 3 bases and J dropped 2 bases, with 17 bases sitting between them. Looked up from germline, CDR1 is DFQATT and CDR2 is SNEGSKA (reference sequence). The CDR3 DNA reads as TGCAGTGCTAGTCGTCTCAGCGGTTCCACCTACGAGCAGTACTTC. Translated: CSASRLSGSTYEQYF.

The chain is built from TRBV5-8 and TRBJ1-5; D gene ambiguous. Trimming left V 4 bases short and J 1 base short, with 12 bases between. The CDR3 has 15 amino acids. Per the germline V gene, CDR1 is SGHTS and CDR2 is YDEGEE. CDR3 residues: CASSLGRMSNQPQHF. As DNA, the CDR3 is TGTGCCAGCAGCCTCGGGAGGATGAGCAATCAGCCCCAGCATTTT.

The rearrangement links TRBV12-3 or TRBV12-4 to TRBJ2-7; TRBD1 agrees at 8 bases. The CDR3 runs 13 residues. The J segment lost 6 bases and the V segment lost 6 bases, leaving 7 bases of the junction unmatched. CDR3 bases: TGTGCCAGCAGCGCAGGGGGCGAGGGCGAGCAGTACTTC. It is translated as CASSAGGEGEQYF.

V gene TRBV7-9 combines with J gene TRBJ1-3; no firm D call. Germline CDR1 is SEHNR and CDR2 is FQNEAQ (reference sequence). The CDR3 runs to 15 residues. The V gene lost 5 bases and the J gene lost 0 bases, with 11 bases spanning the gap. The CDR3, as DNA: TGTGCCAGCAGCCGTGGGAGAGTCTCTGGAAACACCATATATTTT. Translated: CASSRGRVSGNTIYF.

The V and J genes are TRBV11-3 and TRBJ1-3, with unresolved D. CDR3 length equals 14 residues. V lost 10 bases to trimming and J lost 0 bases, with 13 bases between them. Germline loops: CDR1 SGHNT, CDR2 YENEEA. CDR3 sequence (DNA): TGTGCCACCTTAGGGTTACCCTCTGGAAACACCATATATTTT. Translating gives CATLGLPSGNTIYF.